The 8 T cell receptor beta chains reported below all come from one sample, sequenced in a study of OX40 agonist ivuxolimab in advanced cancers. Assay: immunoSEQ multiplex PCR; the TCRdb copy retains only in-frame clones and omits some. The top ten clones hold approximately 4% of a sample with tens of thousands of clones, 70% to 90% of them seen once. Sequenced material: CD4+ or CD8+ T cells sorted from blood, taken in a trial of the OX40 agonist ivuxolimab. The receptors shown here come from an adult with an advanced solid tumor such as melanoma, head and neck, liver or kidney cancer.

There are a few counts of this clone. The chain links TRBV29-1 to TRBJ2-3, with TRBD1 matching over 9 bases. The germline V gene has CDR1 SQVTM and CDR2 ANQGSEA. The CDR3 spans 14 residues. V dropped 4 bases and J dropped 3; count of bases not matched to a gene: 5. DNA of the CDR3: TGCAGCGTTGGTGGGACAGGGAGGACAGATACGCAGTATTTT. The encoded protein is CSVGGTGRTDTQYF.

The chain combines TRBV20-1 with TRBJ1-2; D uncertain. Germline V lookup: CDR1 DFQATT, CDR2 SNEGSKA (reference sequence). The CDR3 sequence is 10 residues long. The V and J ends lost 1 base and 8 bases respectively, with 5 bases between them. The CDR3 DNA is TGCAGTGCTAGAGTCTCAGGCTACACCTTC. Amino acids: CSARVSGYTF.

The genes are TRBV25-1 and TRBJ1-3; D perhaps matches TRBD1 (5 bases). CDR3 length: 17 amino acids. Between the trimmed V and J ends, which lost 4 bases and 0 bases, there was a span of 16 bases. Germline CDR1 is MGHDK and CDR2 is SYGVNS. CDR3 in DNA: TGTGCCAGCAGTGGGGGCGGGATGATATCCTCTGGAAACACCATATATTTT. Protein: CASSGGGMISSGNTIYF.

The chain uses TRBV19 and TRBJ1-2; a possible D gene is TRBD1 (5 bases). This CDR3 region has 14 residues. Trimming shortened V by 3 bases and J by 6 bases, and 14 bases separated the two germline ends. Germline CDR1 reads LNHDA; CDR2 reads SQIVND (reference sequence). CDR3 in DNA: TGTGCCAGTAGTATTCGGCAGGGAGGGCATGGCTACACCTTC. Amino acids: CASSIRQGGHGYTF.

V gene TRBV19 combines with J gene TRBJ1-5, with D possibly TRBD1 on 5 matching bases. Germline V CDR1 and CDR2: LNHDA, SQIVND (reference sequence). The CDR3 spans 15 residues. Between the trimmed V and J ends, which lost 3 bases and 1 base, there was a span of 10 bases. DNA for the CDR3: TGTGCCAGTAGTATTGCTCGGGGCAGCAATCAGCCCCAGCATTTT. Translation: CASSIARGSNQPQHF.

V is TRBV5-1 and J is TRBJ1-5; a possible D gene is TRBD1 (5 bases). This CDR3 region has 15 residues. Trimming left V 0 bases short and J 7 bases short, with 14 bases between. Germline-derived CDR1 and CDR2 are SGHRS and YFSETQ. The CDR3 here is CASSLEGTGGQPQHF. As DNA, the CDR3 is TGCGCCAGCAGCTTGGAAGGGACCGGAGGGCAGCCCCAGCATTTT.

This chain connects TRBV7-9 to TRBJ2-7; D uncertain. This CDR3 has 13 amino acids. Trimming shortened V by 5 bases and J by 6 bases, and 14 bases separated the two germline ends. CDR1 and CDR2 (germline): SEHNR, FQNEAQ (reference sequence). The CDR3 region has the DNA TGTGCCAGCAGCAAGGTGTTAGACCTCGAGCAGTACTTC. Translating gives CASSKVLDLEQYF.

The V gene is TRBV18, the J gene TRBJ1-3; D remains unclear. Per the germline V gene, CDR1 is KGHSH and CDR2 is LQKENI. The CDR3 runs 14 residues. Trimming pared 2 bases from V and 3 bases from J, leaving 8 bases between. The CDR3 nucleotides read TGTGCCAGCTCACCAACGGGTGATGGAAACACCATATATTTT. It is translated as CASSPTGDGNTIYF.